These 4 T cell receptor beta chains originate from one sample sequenced in a study of technical replicates of blood from four donors. Sequencing used immunoSEQ multiplex PCR; TCRdb keeps in-frame clones, though not all of them. This repertoire shows some 83,000 clones, more than 85% found once; its top ten account for about 0.41%. Sequencing used T cells isolated from PBMCs. Receptors were obtained from a human donor in good health.

For the CDR3, the DNA is TGTGCCAGCAGCCTAACCGGGACACAAAATCAGCCCCAGCATTTT. It yields the protein CASSLTGTQNQPQHF. This rearrangement joins TRBV7-8 to TRBJ1-5, with D perhaps matching TRBD1 (6 bases). The CDR3 spans 15 residues. Trimming removed 5 bases from V and 4 bases from J, with 15 bases in between. CDR1 SGHVS and CDR2 FQNEAQ come from the germline V gene.

The V and J genes are TRBV9 and TRBJ1-1; D is perhaps TRBD1 (5 bases). The CDR3 loop spans 16 amino acids. Between the trimmed V and J ends, which lost 1 base and 0 bases, there was a span of 13 bases. Germline-derived CDR1 and CDR2 are SGDLS and YYNGEE. The CDR3 spells CASSVSGGFMNTEAFF. CDR3 bases: TGTGCCAGCAGCGTATCGGGGGGATTCATGAACACTGAAGCTTTCTTT.

The J gene is TRBJ1-5, the V gene TRBV14, with a possible D match to TRBD1 (5 bases). This CDR3 has 15 residues. Trimming pared 2 bases from V and 0 bases from J, leaving 8 bases between. In germline, CDR1 is SGHDN, CDR2 FVKESK. This CDR3 reads CASSQQGYSNQPQHF. CDR3 coding DNA: TGTGCCAGCAGCCAACAGGGTTATAGCAATCAGCCCCAGCATTTT.

V gene TRBV10-3 combines with J gene TRBJ1-2, with D possibly TRBD1 on 6 matching bases. This CDR3 is 13 amino acids long. The germline V gene encodes CDR1 ENHRY and CDR2 SYGVKD. V shed 5 bases and J shed 7 bases, with 14 bases lying between them. The CDR3 protein is CAISPTDRGGYTF. The CDR3 coding sequence is TGTGCCATCAGTCCGACGGACAGAGGTGGCTACACCTTC.